Following are 2 T cell receptor beta chains from one sample sequenced in a study of cytomegalovirus exposure and HLA in healthy donors. Use of 60 Vbeta and 13 Jbeta primers characterized the PCR. Here immunoSEQ multiplex PCR was the method, and the copy in TCRdb shows in-frame clones only, minus some. The table shows around 140,000 clones, with just under 85% occurring only once. Sample: PBMCs. The receptors here all came from a woman aged 55-70 years in good health and CMV-seropositive.

The chain employs TRBV30 and TRBJ2-3; 8 bases map to TRBD2. Germline V gene sequence: CDR1 GTSNPN, CDR2 SVGIG (reference sequence). V lost 5 bases, J lost 3 bases, and 4 bases stayed unmatched. This CDR3 spans 13 amino acids. CDR3 sequence (DNA): TGTGCCTGGGAGCGGGAGACGACAGATACGCAGTATTTT. This sequence encodes CAWERETTDTQYF.

The V call is TRBV6-5, the J call TRBJ2-7, with a weak D call TRBD1 (5 bases). This CDR3 region has 15 residues. The germline CDR1 and CDR2 sequences are MNHEY and SVGAGI. V lost 4 bases to trimming and J lost 5 bases, with 18 bases between them. The CDR3: CASSSARVLFNEQYF. The CDR3 nucleotides read TGTGCCAGCAGTTCGGCCAGGGTTTTGTTCAACGAGCAGTACTTC.